The 3 T cell receptor beta chains below all came from one sample that was sequenced in a study of cytomegalovirus exposure and HLA in healthy donors. Researchers ran the PCR with 60 Vbeta and 13 Jbeta primers. TCRdb's table, derived via immunoSEQ multiplex PCR, lists solely in-frame clones and lacks some. The profile shows 19,000 or so clones, roughly 75% of them singletons. The sample comprised PBMCs. The receptors originated from a man aged 18 to 29 in good health and CMV-seronegative.

This clone has a handful of counts. V is TRBV11-2 and J is TRBJ2-1; D not resolved. This CDR3 contains 13 residues. Germline loops: CDR1 SGHAT, CDR2 FQNNGV. Trimming pared 1 base from V and 9 bases from J, leaving 10 bases between. Written as DNA, the CDR3 is TGTGCCAGCAGCTTAGCTGGGCTTCCTGAGCAGTTCTTC. It translates to CASSLAGLPEQFF.

The rearrangement joins TRBV30 to TRBJ1-1; 9 bases are shared with TRBD1. After removal of 3 bases from V and 5 bases from J, the junction contained 4 bases not matched to a gene. CDR3 length equals 13 residues. Germline V lookup: CDR1 GTSNPN, CDR2 SVGIG (reference sequence). The CDR3 sequence: CAWSVGQGTEAFF. In DNA, the CDR3 is TGTGCCTGGAGCGTCGGACAGGGGACTGAAGCTTTCTTT. Using reference TRBV30 and TRBJ1-1 for the parts outside the CDR3, the full variable domain is SQTIHQWPATLVQPVGSPLSLECTVEGTSNPNLYWYRQAAGRGLQLLFYSVGIGQISSEVPQNLSASRPQDRQFILSSKKLLLSDSGFYLCAWSVGQGTEAFFGQGTRLTVV.

V is TRBV5-6 and J is TRBJ1-1, with no clear D. V was trimmed by 2 bases and J by 4 bases, leaving 12 bases between them. Germline loops: CDR1 SGHDT, CDR2 YYEEEE. This CDR3 spans 14 amino acids. CDR3 nucleotide sequence: TGTGCCAGCAGCTTAGAAGGCCGGGGCACTGAAGCTTTCTTT. Its translation: CASSLEGRGTEAFF.